This TCR beta chain was recorded in a study of control samples from healthy donors and cancer patients. The germline V gene encodes CDR1 KGHDR and CDR2 SFDVKD. The V gene lost 2 bases and the J gene lost 3 bases, with 15 bases spanning the gap. The length of the CDR3 is 17 residues. The data were produced by immunoSEQ multiplex PCR, yet TCRdb's version contains in-frame clones alone and is incomplete. The repertoire holds roughly 130,000 clones, with about 95% as singletons. The V and J genes are TRBV24-1 and TRBJ2-2; D not certain. The source of this sequence is a young man in good health. The sequenced sample consisted of blood. The CDR3 here is CATSDWARPTDTGELFF. The CDR3 DNA sequence: TGTGCCACCAGTGATTGGGCCAGGCCAACCGACACCGGGGAGCTGTTTTTT.